This T cell receptor beta chain is drawn from a study of CD8 T cells in ankylosing spondylitis. Study observations and caveats: Disease-linked clones reportedly concentrated significantly in matched ankylosing spondylitis synovial fluid. Several highly homologous variants made up a TCR beta motif, and this motif appeared characteristic of ankylosing spondylitis blood. Certain motif variants had earlier been reported in reactive arthritis synovial fluid and blood. Within peripheral blood, clones linked to disease were CD8+ and relatively rare.

Points on this clonotype: Its antigen is unknown.

Construction of TCR beta libraries was performed using quantitative 5'-RACE with molecular barcodes. TCRdb ran MiXCR on the 5' RACE reads and lists one entry per CDR3 protein. The table has about 450,000 distinct CDR3 sequences, about 24% seen once. Germline V CDR1 and CDR2: SGDLS, YYNGEE. V lost 1 base to trimming and J lost 1 base, with 2 bases between them. The CDR3 is 12 residues long. What was sequenced was blood, either unsorted or a sorted T cell fraction (not recorded which). The chain combines TRBV9 with TRBJ1-2; no reliable D call. The source is a male donor with ankylosing spondylitis. CDR3 sequence reads: CASSVYNYGYTF. For the CDR3, the DNA is TGTGCCAGCAGCGTATATAACTATGGCTACACCTTC. The variable domain in full, with the rest retrieved from reference TRBV9 and TRBJ1-2, is DSGVTQTPKHLITATGQRVTLRCSPRSGDLSVYWYQQSLDQGLQFLIQYYNGEERAKGNILERFSAQQFPDLHSELNLSSLELGDSALYFCASSVYNYGYTFGSGTRLTVV.